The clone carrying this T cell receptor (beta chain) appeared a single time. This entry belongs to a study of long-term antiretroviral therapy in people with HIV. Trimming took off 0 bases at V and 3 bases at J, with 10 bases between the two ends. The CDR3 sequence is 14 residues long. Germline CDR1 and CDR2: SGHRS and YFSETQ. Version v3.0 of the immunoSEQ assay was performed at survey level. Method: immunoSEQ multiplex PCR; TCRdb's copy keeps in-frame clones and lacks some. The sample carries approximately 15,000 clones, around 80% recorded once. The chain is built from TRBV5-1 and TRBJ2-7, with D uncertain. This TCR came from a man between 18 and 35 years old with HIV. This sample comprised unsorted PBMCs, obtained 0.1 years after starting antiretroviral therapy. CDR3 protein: CASSLAGSNYEQYF. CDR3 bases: TGCGCCAGCAGCTTGGCAGGCAGCAACTACGAGCAGTACTTC.